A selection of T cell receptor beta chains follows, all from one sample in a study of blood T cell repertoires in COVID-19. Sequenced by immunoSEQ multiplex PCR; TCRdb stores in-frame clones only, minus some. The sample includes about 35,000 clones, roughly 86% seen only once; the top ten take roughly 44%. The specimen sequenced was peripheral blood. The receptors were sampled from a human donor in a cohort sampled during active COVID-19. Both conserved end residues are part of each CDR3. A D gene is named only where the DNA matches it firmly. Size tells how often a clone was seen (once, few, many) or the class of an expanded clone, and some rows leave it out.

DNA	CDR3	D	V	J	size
TGTGCCAGCAGTTTAGCGGGGGGGACACCCTACGAGCAGTACTTC	CASSLAGGTPYEQYF	TRBD2	TRBV27	TRBJ2-7	NA
TGTGCCAGCAGTGGAGAGGGGGAAGGTACTCCCCAGCATTTT	CASSGEGEGTPQHF	NA	TRBV2	TRBJ1-5	NA
TGTGCCAGCAGCGGACAGGTCGAGGGCCTCTACGAGCAGTACTTC	CASSGQVEGLYEQYF	NA	TRBV9	TRBJ2-7	NA
TGCAGTGCTAGACAGCTGAGGGAGCAGTTCTTC	CSARQLREQFF	NA	TRBV20-1	TRBJ2-1	NA
TGTGCCAGCAGATCGACTAGCGGGGGGTTGGAGACCCAGTACTTC	CASRSTSGGLETQYF	TRBD2	TRBV11-2	TRBJ2-5	NA
TGTGCCAGCAGCCCCGACAGTAGCAATCAGCCCCAGCATTTT	CASSPDSSNQPQHF	NA	TRBV16	TRBJ1-5	NA
TGCGCCAGCAGCCCAAGCCTTTTCTGGGGTGGAGCGGGGGCCTCCTACGAGCAGTACTTC	CASSPSLFWGGAGASYEQYF	TRBD2	TRBV4-1	TRBJ2-7	NA
TGTGCCAGCAGCAAAGTAAAGGGGGCTAGGGAGACCCAGTACTTC	CASSKVKGARETQYF	NA	TRBV21-1	TRBJ2-5	NA
TGTGCCAGCAGTTACTCGAGTAAGCGAAACGAAAAACTGTTTTTT	CASSYSSKRNEKLFF	NA	TRBV6-5	TRBJ1-4	NA
TGTGCCAGCAGTTTTATAGGGACAGTCAGCTCCTACGAGCAGTACTTC	CASSFIGTVSSYEQYF	TRBD1	TRBV28	TRBJ2-7	NA
TGTGCCAGCTCACCAAACCAGCCCTCTCCGGGACAGCTGAACACTGAAGCTTTCTTT	CASSPNQPSPGQLNTEAFF	TRBD1	TRBV18	TRBJ1-1	NA
TGTGCCAGCAGTAGGAGGGGCGAGCAGTACTTC	CASSRRGEQYF	NA	TRBV28	TRBJ2-7	NA
TGTGCCAGCAGTACCGGACAGGGGCCCTTTGCAACTAATGAAAAACTGTTTTTT	CASSTGQGPFATNEKLFF	TRBD1	TRBV27	TRBJ1-4	once
TGTGCCAGCAGTGACTATATAGGACAGGGTCGCTTCCACGAGCAGTACTTC	CASSDYIGQGRFHEQYF	TRBD1	TRBV28	TRBJ2-7	once
TGTGCCAGCAGCCCGGGACAGGGAGGCACAGATACGCAGTATTTT	CASSPGQGGTDTQYF	TRBD1	TRBV14	TRBJ2-3	NA